This T cell receptor (beta chain) was identified during a study of blood T cells in healthy people across ages (dated by TCRdb to about 2015). In the study overall: In model experiments, template switching captured about one uniquely barcoded TCR beta cDNA molecule for every two T cells. Two additional independent replicas of 1 million unique cDNA reads from the same blood draw were analyzed for two donors (one aged 18 to 30 and one aged 80 or older). The donors were split into four age groups: young (average around 15 years), middle-aged (about 40), aged (roughly 60) and long-lived (over 75). Using deep sequencing normalized with unique cDNA molecular identifiers, the study measured how TCR beta repertoire diversity changes with age.

The CDR3, cysteine through phenylalanine, is 16 amino acids long. CDR3 DNA is the only sequence kept; it has 48 bases, read in frame from the first base. The germline V gene specifies LGHNA as CDR1 and YSLEER as CDR2. Donors were about 36 systemically healthy Caucasian individuals from Russia aged roughly 6 to 100 years. Around 10 milliliters of peripheral blood were collected from each donor into EDTA-treated Vacutainer tubes. Ficoll-Paque density-gradient centrifugation was used to isolate PBMCs, with at least 6 million obtained per sample. Total RNA was extracted from PBMCs with Trizol reagent, with at least 5 micrograms obtained per sample. For every donor, flow cytometry on a PBMC aliquot measured the percentage of naive CD45RAhigh/CD27high T cells. Beyond this particular receptor, the publication reports: Donor CMV infection status was unknown, potentially confounding age-related changes in expanded clonotypes. Estimates of total diversity based on one million sequenced T cells were regarded as lower bounds and as underestimates. The percentage of naive T cells measured by flow cytometry correlated strongly with observed TCR beta diversity. The long-lived group showed more naive CD4+ T cells, fewer expanded clones and increased TCR diversity than the aged group, suggesting age selection. As age increased, observed TCR beta diversity per million T cells dropped in a roughly linear way, and a significant reduction was already evident by age roughly 36. Since profiling was done on bulk unsorted PBMCs, naive and antigen-experienced compartments could not be conclusively compared.

This clonotype was seen more than once but under ten times. The antigen it recognizes is unknown. Germline is not matched at one junction end, which may reflect a read error. Receptor amplification or capture employed 5' RACE. Instrument used: Illumina HiSeq 2500. The second PCR ran for roughly 7 to 12 cycles and used a J-beta primer mix along with a sample-barcoded 5' primer. A template-switch 5' adaptor carrying 12 random nucleotides introduced a unique molecular identifier onto each TCR beta cDNA molecule. Each sample yielded at least 2.5 million CDR3-containing paired-end reads. All of the RNA was converted into first-strand cDNA using the Mint cDNA synthesis kit, with a TRBC-specific oligonucleotide serving as the primer. Following uracil-DNA glycosylase treatment, a first 18-cycle PCR with universal primers M1SS and BC2_uni_R was performed on all cDNA. As for the original processing: Normalization of each sample was performed by random selection of 1 million high-quality reads, each carrying a distinct molecular identifier. Reads with shared molecular identifiers were discarded instead of being binned into consensus sequences. MiTCR, with a Q25 quality threshold and the strictest error-elimination algorithm, was used for CDR3 identification, clonotype clustering and error correction. Lower-bound total TCR beta diversity was estimated with a nonparametric unseen species model using Euler transformation. TCRdb took the public reads, trimmed them with fastp at Q25, ran MiXCR for clone calling and kept in-frame beta chains. Every CDR3 protein is listed once, alongside the most common genes and DNA of its rows. The V and J calls and clone size are TCRdb's, not the authors'. This sample gives more than 450,000 distinct CDR3 sequences in total; approximately 26% of them show up just once. The ten largest clones represent over 3.5% of the sample.

This sample also appeared in a second study, on T cells of mothers and their children. From that second study: Donors were nine systemically healthy Caucasian individuals: three mothers and their six children. cDNA synthesis used all of the extracted RNA, with roughly 1.6 ug of RNA in each 15 ul reaction. In the second PCR, the M1S primer added sample barcodes and 2-4 random nucleotides. Over 9.5 million TCR beta CDR3 reads were obtained for each mother, and 2.5 million to 3 million reads were obtained for each child. Thymic selection similarly shapes TCR recombination output in related and unrelated pairs, with minor effect from inherited differences. Normalized repertoire overlap was always found to be slightly, but never significantly, higher in related mother-child pairs than in unrelated mother-child pairs. With a sensitivity of approximately 93 clones per million clonotypes, no persistent microchimeric T cell clones were detected. The study used deep NGS to compare TCR beta repertoires of mothers and children, seeking features distinguishing related mother-child pairs from unrelated individuals. Mothers averaged about 37 +/- 4 years of age and children averaged roughly 12 +/- 4 years. After adapters were ligated using NEBNext reagents, the libraries underwent 100+100 nt paired-end sequencing on an Illumina HiSeq 2000. To prevent cross-contamination, the mother and child libraries were prepared one month apart and sequenced in separate runs. For each donor, somewhere between about 450,000 and 2,100,000 distinct TCR beta clonotypes were identified. Naive TCR beta clonotypes were estimated from low-frequency clonotypes matched to each donor's FACS-determined naive share, without sorting.

The chain was built from TRBV4-3 and TRBJ2-5; TRBD1 matches 10 bases in the middle. Sequenced material: blood. The clonotype originates from a boy aged 2 to 10 in good health. The nucleotide sequence reads as follows: TGCGCCGGCAGCCGGTCGGGACAGGGGCTCGGTCAGACCCAGTACTTC. Its protein is CAGSRSGQGLGQTQYF.